Listed below are T cell receptor beta chains from one sample, sequenced in a study of T-cell memory formation after mild COVID-19. TCRdb re-derived calls from the 5' RACE reads in MiXCR, one entry per CDR3 protein. The sample lists 300,000 to 350,000 distinct CDR3 sequences, less than 20% occurring once. Material for sequencing was PBMCs or a T cell subset sorted from them (not recorded which). All receptors derive from a young man who had mild COVID-19 (a few samples of this study predate the infection). Cell type and time point are not known. CDR3s include the opening cysteine and the closing phenylalanine or tryptophan. A D gene is named only where the DNA matches it firmly. Clone size is shown for a subset of rows, as once, few, many or a class of expanded clone.

TRBJ2-2,NA,TRBV5-1,NA,TGCGCCAGCAGCCTTTTTCCTTCTAGTACCGAAATGAACACCGGGGAGCTGTTTTTT,CASSLFPSSTEMNTGELFF
TRBJ2-5,NA,TRBV7-2,few,TGTGCCAGCAGCTTTTGGGGGTCGCGGGAGACCCAGTACTTC,CASSFWGSRETQYF
TRBJ1-2,NA,TRBV5-1,NA,TGCGCCAGCAGCTTGGTGAGGCAGTTGGGTTCTAACTATGGCTACACCTTC,CASSLVRQLGSNYGYTF
TRBJ1-2,TRBD1,TRBV6-2/TRBV6-3,NA,TGTGCCAGCAGTTACCGGACAGGGGGCAACTATGGCTACACCTTC,CASSYRTGGNYGYTF
TRBJ1-2,NA,TRBV5-4,many,TGTGCCAGCAGCATCGGACGGCACTATGGCTACACCTTC,CASSIGRHYGYTF
TRBJ2-5,NA,TRBV4-1,NA,TGCGCCAGCAGCTACAAGGCCCAGAACCAAGAGACCCAGTACTTC,CASSYKAQNQETQYF
TRBJ2-1,NA,TRBV7-2,NA,TGTGCCAGCAGCTTAGGGAAGACTAGTTTATCCAATGAGCAGTTCTTC,CASSLGKTSLSNEQFF
TRBJ2-2,NA,TRBV4-2,few,TGTGCCAGCAGCTCACATGGGGTAGGCGGGGAGCTGTTTTTT,CASSSHGVGGELFF
TRBJ1-5,TRBD1,TRBV7-9,NA,TGTGCCAGCGCTGGGACAGTGGGAGATCAGCCCCAGCATTTT,CASAGTVGDQPQHF
TRBJ2-2,NA,TRBV10-3,few,TGTGCCATCAGCGGACAGCTCGCGAACACCGGGGAGCTGTTTTTT,CAISGQLANTGELFF
TRBJ2-1,TRBD2,TRBV5-1,few,TGCGCCAGCAGCTCTAGCGGGGGGTCCGTCAATGAGCAGTTCTTC,CASSSSGGSVNEQFF
TRBJ1-5,NA,TRBV4-1,many,TGCGCCAGCAGCCAAGATGAGGCGAGCAATCAGCCCCAGCATTTT,CASSQDEASNQPQHF
TRBJ2-7,NA,TRBV6-2/TRBV6-3,NA,TGTGCCAGCGGGGGGACGAGCCGGGACCGAACCCCAATAGTCTACGAGCAGTACTTC,CASGGTSRDRTPIVYEQYF
TRBJ2-3,TRBD2,TRBV7-3,few,TGTGCCAGCAGCAGCGGGACTAGCAGAGCAGATACGCAGTATTTT,CASSSGTSRADTQYF
TRBJ2-2,NA,TRBV29-1,few,TGCAGCGTTGAAGGGGACGGGGACACCGGGGAGCTGTTTTTT,CSVEGDGDTGELFF
TRBJ1-6,TRBD1,TRBV30,few,TGTGCCTGGGACAGGGATAATTCACCCCTCCACTTT,CAWDRDNSPLHF
TRBJ2-1,NA,TRBV14,NA,TGTGCCAGCAGCCGTTGGGAGGAGCAGTTCTTC,CASSRWEEQFF
TRBJ2-5,TRBD2,TRBV12-3/TRBV12-4,NA,TGTGCCAGCAGTTTAGCCGCGGGGGTTGAGACCCAGTACTTC,CASSLAAGVETQYF
TRBJ1-5,TRBD1,TRBV20-1,NA,TGCAGTGCTAGAGATTTTCACAGGGGTAATCAGCCCCAGCATTTT,CSARDFHRGNQPQHF
TRBJ1-1,NA,TRBV4-3,few,TGCGCCAGCAGCCAATTCAGGACGAACACTGAAGCTTTCTTT,CASSQFRTNTEAFF
TRBJ2-1,TRBD1,TRBV7-9,few,TGTGCCAGCAGCTTAGCGGACAGGGGTGTCAATGAGCAGTTCTTC,CASSLADRGVNEQFF
TRBJ1-2,NA,TRBV7-2,many,TGTGCCAGCAGCTCCGGTGGATATGGCTACACCTTC,CASSSGGYGYTF
TRBJ2-2,NA,TRBV2,NA,TGTGCCAGCAGTGAATCGAGCACCGGGGAGCTGTTTTTT,CASSESSTGELFF
TRBJ1-2,TRBD1,TRBV7-2,few,TGTGCCAGCAGCCAGATACAGGGGTCAACCTATGGCTACACCTTC,CASSQIQGSTYGYTF
TRBJ2-3,NA,TRBV20-1,few,TGCAGTGCTAGAGATCGCGTCAGGGGGGCAGATACGCAGTATTTT,CSARDRVRGADTQYF
TRBJ1-5,NA,TRBV19,NA,TGTGCCAGTAGTTGGGAACGCAATCAGCCCCAGCATTTT,CASSWERNQPQHF
TRBJ2-1,TRBD1,TRBV14,few,TGTGCCAGCAGCCAAGACCCGACAGGGGTTGGGTACAATGAGCAGTTCTTC,CASSQDPTGVGYNEQFF
TRBJ1-5,NA,TRBV10-3,NA,TGTGCCACCGGACCCTCGGGAATTCATCAGCCCCAGCATTTT,CATGPSGIHQPQHF
TRBJ2-1,NA,TRBV6-5,many,TGTGCCAGCGCGCGGGACAGTGCCTACAATGAGCAGTTCTTC,CASARDSAYNEQFF
TRBJ1-5,NA,TRBV5-1,many,TGCGCCAGCAGCTTTAGCAGCAATCAGCCCCAGCATTTT,CASSFSSNQPQHF
TRBJ2-2,TRBD2,TRBV6-2/TRBV6-3,few,TGTGCCAGCAGTTACTCGAATGCGGGAGGCACCGGGGAGCTGTTTTTT,CASSYSNAGGTGELFF